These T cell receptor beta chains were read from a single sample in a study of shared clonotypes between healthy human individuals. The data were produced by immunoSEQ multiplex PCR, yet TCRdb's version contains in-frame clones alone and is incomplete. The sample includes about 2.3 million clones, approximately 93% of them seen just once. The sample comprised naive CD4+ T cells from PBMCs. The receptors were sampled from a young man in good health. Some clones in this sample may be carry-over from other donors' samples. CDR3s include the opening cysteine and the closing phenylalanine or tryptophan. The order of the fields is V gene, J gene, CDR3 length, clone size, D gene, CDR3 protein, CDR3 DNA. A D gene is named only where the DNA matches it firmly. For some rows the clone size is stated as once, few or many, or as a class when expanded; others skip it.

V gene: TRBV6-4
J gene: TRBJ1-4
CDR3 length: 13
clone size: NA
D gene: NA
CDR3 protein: CAGRHSRKEKLFF
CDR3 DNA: TGTGCCGGACGACACTCTAGAAAAGAAAAACTGTTTTTT

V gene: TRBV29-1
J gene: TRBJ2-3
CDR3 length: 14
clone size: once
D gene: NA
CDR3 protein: CSVDGVTSTDTQYF
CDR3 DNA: TGCAGCGTTGATGGGGTAACTAGCACAGATACGCAGTATTTT

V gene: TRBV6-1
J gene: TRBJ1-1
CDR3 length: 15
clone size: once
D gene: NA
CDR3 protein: CASSEAGGMNTEAFF
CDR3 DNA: TGTGCCAGCAGTGAAGCAGGGGGGATGAACACTGAAGCTTTCTTT

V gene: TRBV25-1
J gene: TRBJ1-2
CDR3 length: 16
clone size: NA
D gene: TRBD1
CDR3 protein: CASSEWGGGWDYGYTF
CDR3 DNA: TGTGCCAGCAGTGAATGGGGAGGGGGCTGGGACTATGGCTACACCTTC

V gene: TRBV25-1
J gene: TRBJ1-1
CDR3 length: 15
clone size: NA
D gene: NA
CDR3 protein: CASSEPRDGNTEAFF
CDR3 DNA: TGTGCCAGCAGTGAGCCCCGGGACGGGAACACTGAAGCTTTCTTT

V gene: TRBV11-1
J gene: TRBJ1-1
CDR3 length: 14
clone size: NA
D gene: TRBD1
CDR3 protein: CASSSGQWGTEAFF
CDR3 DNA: TGTGCCAGCAGCTCGGGACAGTGGGGCACTGAAGCTTTCTTT

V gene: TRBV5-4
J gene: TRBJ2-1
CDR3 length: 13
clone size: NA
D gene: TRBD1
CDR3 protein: CASGPGQGNEQFF
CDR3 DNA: TGTGCCAGCGGACCGGGACAGGGCAATGAGCAGTTCTTC

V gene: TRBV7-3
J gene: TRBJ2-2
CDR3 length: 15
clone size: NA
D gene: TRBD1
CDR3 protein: CASSLMGQGAGELFF
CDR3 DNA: TGTGCCAGCAGCTTAATGGGACAGGGGGCCGGGGAGCTGTTTTTT

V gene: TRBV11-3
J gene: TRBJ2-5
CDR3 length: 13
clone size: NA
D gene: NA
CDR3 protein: CASSLGARETQYF
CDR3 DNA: TGTGCCAGCAGCTTAGGGGCGCGGGAGACCCAGTACTTC

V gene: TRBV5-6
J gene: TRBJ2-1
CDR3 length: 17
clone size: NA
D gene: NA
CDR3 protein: CASSLGFGASSYNEQFF
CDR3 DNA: TGTGCCAGCAGCTTGGGATTCGGGGCCAGCTCCTACAATGAGCAGTTCTTC

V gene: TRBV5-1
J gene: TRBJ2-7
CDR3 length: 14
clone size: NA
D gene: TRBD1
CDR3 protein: CASTQTGETYEQYF
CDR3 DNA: TGCGCCAGCACCCAGACAGGGGAGACCTACGAGCAGTACTTC

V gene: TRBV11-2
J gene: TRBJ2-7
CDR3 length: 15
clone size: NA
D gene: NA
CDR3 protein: CASSLVTGNSYEQYF
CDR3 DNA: TGTGCCAGCAGCTTAGTGACGGGGAATAGCTACGAGCAGTACTTC

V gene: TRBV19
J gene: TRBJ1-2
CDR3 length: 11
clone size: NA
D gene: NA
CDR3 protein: CASRRELGYTF
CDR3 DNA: TGTGCCAGTAGGCGGGAACTTGGCTACACCTTC

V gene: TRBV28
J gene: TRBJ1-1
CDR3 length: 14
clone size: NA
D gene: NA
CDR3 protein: CASSTSRGGTEAFF
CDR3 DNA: TGTGCCAGCAGTACCTCTAGGGGGGGGACTGAAGCTTTCTTT

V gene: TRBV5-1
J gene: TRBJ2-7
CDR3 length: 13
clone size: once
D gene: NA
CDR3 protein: CASSLDRGGEQYF
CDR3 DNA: TGCGCCAGCAGCTTGGATAGGGGAGGCGAGCAGTACTTC

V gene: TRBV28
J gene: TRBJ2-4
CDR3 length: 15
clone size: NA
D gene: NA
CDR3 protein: CASSLRNTGQTIQYF
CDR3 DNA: TGTGCCAGCAGTTTACGCAACACAGGTCAAACGATTCAGTACTTC

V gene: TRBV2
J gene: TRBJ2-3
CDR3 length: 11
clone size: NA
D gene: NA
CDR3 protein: CASRTGNTQYF
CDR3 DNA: TGTGCCAGCAGGACGGGTAATACGCAGTATTTT

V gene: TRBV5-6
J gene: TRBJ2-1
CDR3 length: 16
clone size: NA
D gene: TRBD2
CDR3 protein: CASSQTGTSPYNEQFF
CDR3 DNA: TGTGCCAGCAGCCAAACCGGGACTAGTCCCTACAATGAGCAGTTCTTC

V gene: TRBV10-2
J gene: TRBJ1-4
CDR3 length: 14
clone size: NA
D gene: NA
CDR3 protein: CASMPGRYNEKLFF
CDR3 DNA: TGCGCCAGCATGCCAGGGAGGTATAATGAAAAACTGTTTTTT

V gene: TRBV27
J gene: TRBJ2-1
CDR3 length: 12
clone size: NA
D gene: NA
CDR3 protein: CASSFGQGARFF
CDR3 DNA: NA

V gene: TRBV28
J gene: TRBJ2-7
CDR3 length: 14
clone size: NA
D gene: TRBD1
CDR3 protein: CASSSPGQGYEQYF
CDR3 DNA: TGTGCCAGCAGTTCACCGGGACAGGGGTACGAGCAGTACTTC

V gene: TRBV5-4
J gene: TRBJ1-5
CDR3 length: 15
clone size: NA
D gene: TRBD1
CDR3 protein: CASSAGTGSNQPQHF
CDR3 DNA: TGTGCCAGCAGCGCCGGGACAGGGTCTAATCAGCCCCAGCATTTT

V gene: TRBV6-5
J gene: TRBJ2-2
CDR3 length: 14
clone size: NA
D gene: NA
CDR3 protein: CASSLGLNTGELFF
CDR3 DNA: TGTGCCAGCAGCCTAGGACTCAACACCGGGGAGCTGTTTTTT

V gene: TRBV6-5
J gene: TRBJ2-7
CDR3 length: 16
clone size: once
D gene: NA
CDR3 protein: CASSYDLRDKNREQYF
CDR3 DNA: TGTGCCAGCAGTTACGATCTCCGGGACAAAAATCGCGAGCAGTACTTC

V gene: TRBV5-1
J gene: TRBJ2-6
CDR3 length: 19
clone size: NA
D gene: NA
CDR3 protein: CASSLGGRAGIFWANVLTF
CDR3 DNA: TGCGCCAGCAGCTTGGGAGGACGGGCCGGGATATTCTGGGCCAACGTCCTGACTTTC

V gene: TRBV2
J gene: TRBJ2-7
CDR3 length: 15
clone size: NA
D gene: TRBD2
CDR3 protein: CASSEAAGGWSEQYF
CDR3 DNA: TGTGCCAGCAGTGAAGCAGCGGGGGGCTGGTCCGAGCAGTACTTC

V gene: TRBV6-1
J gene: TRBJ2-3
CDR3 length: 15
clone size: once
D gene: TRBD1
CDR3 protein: CASILTGSSTDTQYF
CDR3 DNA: TGTGCCAGCATCTTGACAGGGAGTAGCACAGATACGCAGTATTTT

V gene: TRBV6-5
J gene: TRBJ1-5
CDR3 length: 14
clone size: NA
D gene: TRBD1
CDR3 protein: CASSFDRGWRPQHF
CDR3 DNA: TGTGCCAGCAGCTTCGACAGGGGTTGGCGGCCCCAGCATTTT

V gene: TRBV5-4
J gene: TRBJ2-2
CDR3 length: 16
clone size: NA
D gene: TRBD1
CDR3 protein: CASGSHGTGITGELFF
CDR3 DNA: TGTGCCAGCGGCTCCCACGGGACAGGGATCACCGGGGAGCTGTTTTTT

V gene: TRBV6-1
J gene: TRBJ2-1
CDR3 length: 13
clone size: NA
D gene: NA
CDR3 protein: CASSEARVREQFF
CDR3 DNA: TGTGCCAGCAGTGAAGCGCGGGTCAGGGAGCAGTTCTTC

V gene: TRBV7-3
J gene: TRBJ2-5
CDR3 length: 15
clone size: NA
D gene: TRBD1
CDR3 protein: CASSPAGDRQETQYF
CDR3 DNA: TGTGCCAGCAGCCCCGCCGGGGACAGACAAGAGACCCAGTACTTC